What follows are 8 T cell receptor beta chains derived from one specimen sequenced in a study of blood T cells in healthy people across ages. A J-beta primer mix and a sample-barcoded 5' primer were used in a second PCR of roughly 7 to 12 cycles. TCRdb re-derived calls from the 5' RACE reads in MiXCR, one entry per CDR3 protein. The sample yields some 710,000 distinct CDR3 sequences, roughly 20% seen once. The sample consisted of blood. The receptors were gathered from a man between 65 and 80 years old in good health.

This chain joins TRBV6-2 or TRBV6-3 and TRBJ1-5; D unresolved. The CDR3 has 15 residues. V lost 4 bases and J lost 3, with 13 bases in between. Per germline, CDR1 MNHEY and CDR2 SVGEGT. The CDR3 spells CASSLVSLINQPQHF. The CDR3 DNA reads TGTGCCAGCAGTTTAGTTTCCCTGATCAATCAGCCCCAGCATTTT.

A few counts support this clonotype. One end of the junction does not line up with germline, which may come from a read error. CDR3 DNA: TGCAGTGCCAGTCGCCTCTACGATGAGCAGTTCTTC. Protein: CSASRLYDEQFF. The V call is TRBV20-1, the J call TRBJ2-1; D call uncertain. Germline V gene data show CDR1 as DFQATT and CDR2 as SNEGSKA (reference sequence). The length of the CDR3 is 12 residues.

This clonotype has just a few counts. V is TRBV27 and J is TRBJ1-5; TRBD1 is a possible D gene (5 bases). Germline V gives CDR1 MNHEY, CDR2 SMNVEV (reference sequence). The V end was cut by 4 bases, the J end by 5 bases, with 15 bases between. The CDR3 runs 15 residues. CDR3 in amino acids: CASSSRDSFDQPQHF. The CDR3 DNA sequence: TGTGCCAGCAGTTCCCGAGACAGTTTCGATCAGCCCCAGCATTTT.

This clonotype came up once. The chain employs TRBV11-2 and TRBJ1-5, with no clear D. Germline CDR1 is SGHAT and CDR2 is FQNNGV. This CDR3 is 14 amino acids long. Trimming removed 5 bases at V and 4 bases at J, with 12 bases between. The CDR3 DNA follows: TGTGCCAGCAGCAAAGGTCTATCGAATCAGCCCCAGCATTTT. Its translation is CASSKGLSNQPQHF.

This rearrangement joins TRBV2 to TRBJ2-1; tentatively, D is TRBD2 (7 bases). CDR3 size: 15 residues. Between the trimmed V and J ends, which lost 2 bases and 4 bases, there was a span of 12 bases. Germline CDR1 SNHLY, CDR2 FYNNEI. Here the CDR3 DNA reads TGTGCCAGCAGTGAAATGGGGGGGCCTTACAATGAGCAGTTCTTC. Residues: CASSEMGGPYNEQFF.

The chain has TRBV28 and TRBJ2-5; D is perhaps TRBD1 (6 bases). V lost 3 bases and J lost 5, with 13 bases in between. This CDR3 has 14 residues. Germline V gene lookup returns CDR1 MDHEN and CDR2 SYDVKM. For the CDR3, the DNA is TGTGCCAGCAGTTTGCCACAGGGTTTCGAGACCCAGTACTTC. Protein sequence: CASSLPQGFETQYF.

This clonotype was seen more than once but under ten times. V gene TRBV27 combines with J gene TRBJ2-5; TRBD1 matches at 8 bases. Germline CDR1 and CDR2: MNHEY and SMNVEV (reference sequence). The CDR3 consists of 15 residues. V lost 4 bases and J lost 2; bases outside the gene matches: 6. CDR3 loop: CASSSDRARQETQYF. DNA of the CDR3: TGTGCCAGCAGTTCGGACAGGGCAAGACAAGAGACCCAGTACTTC.

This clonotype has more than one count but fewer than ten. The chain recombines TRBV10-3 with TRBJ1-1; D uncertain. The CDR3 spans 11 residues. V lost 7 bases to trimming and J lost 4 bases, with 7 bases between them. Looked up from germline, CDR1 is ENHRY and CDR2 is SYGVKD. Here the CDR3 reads CAIKGITEAFF. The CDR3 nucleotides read TGTGCCATCAAAGGGATCACTGAAGCTTTCTTT.